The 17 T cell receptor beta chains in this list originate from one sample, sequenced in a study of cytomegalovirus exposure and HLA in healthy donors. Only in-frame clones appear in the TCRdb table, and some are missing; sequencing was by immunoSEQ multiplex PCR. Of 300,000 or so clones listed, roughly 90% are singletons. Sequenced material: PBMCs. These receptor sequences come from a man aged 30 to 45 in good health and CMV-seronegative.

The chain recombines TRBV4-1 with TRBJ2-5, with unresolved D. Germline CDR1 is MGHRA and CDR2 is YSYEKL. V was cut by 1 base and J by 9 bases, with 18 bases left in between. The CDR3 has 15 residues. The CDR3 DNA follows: TGCGCCAGCAGCCAAGTGCGGCAACGACCCACGGCCCAGTACTTC. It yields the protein CASSQVRQRPTAQYF.

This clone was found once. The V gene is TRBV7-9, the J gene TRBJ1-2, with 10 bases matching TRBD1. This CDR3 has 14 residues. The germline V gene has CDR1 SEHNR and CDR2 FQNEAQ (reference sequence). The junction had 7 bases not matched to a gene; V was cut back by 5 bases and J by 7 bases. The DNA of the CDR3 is TGTGCCAGCAGCCGAGGGACAGGGGTAGGTGGCTACACCTTC. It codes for CASSRGTGVGGYTF.

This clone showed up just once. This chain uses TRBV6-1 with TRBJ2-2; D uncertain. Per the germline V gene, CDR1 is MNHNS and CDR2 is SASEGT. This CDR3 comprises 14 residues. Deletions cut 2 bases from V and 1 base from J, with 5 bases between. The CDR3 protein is CASSEMRNTGELFF. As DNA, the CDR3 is TGTGCCAGCAGTGAAATGAGGAACACCGGGGAGCTGTTTTTT.

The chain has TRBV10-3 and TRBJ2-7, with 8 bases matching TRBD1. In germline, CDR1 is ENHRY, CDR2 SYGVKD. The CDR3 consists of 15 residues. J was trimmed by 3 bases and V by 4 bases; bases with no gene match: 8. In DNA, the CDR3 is TGTGCCATCAGTGTGACCGGGACAGGCAACTACGAGCAGTACTTC. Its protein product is CAISVTGTGNYEQYF.

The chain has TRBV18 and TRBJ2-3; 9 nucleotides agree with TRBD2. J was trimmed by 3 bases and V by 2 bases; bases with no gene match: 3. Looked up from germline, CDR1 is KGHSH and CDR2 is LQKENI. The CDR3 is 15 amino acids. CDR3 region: CASSPGGGATDTQYF. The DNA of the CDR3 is TGTGCCAGCTCACCAGGCGGGGGGGCAACAGATACGCAGTATTTT.

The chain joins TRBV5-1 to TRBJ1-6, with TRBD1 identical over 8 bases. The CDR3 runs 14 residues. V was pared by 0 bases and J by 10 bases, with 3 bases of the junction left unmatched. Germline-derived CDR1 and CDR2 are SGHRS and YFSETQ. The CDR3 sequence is CASSLGDRNSPLHF. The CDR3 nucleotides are TGCGCCAGCAGCTTGGGGGACAGGAACTCACCCCTCCACTTT.

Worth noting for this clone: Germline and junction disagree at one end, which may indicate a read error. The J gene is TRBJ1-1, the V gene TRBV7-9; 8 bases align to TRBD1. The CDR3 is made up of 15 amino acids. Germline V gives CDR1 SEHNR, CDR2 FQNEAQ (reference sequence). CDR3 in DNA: TGTGCCAGCACCACGAAAAGACAGGGGAACGCTGAAGCTTTCTTT. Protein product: CASTTKRQGNAEAFF.

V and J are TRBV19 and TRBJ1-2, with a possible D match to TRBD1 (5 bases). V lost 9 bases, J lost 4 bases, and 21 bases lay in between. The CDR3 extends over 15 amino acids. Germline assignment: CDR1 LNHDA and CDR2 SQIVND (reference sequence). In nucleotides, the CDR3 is TGTGCCAGCAAATTAACCGAAACAGGCGGCTATGGCTACACCTTC. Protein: CASKLTETGGYGYTF.

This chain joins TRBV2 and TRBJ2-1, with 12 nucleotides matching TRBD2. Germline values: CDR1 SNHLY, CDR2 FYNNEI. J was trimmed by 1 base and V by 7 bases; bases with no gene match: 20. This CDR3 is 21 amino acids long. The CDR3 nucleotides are TGTGCCAGCATCCCGGGACAGTTGACTAGCGGGGGTCTGAGTTCCTACAATGAGCAGTTCTTC. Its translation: CASIPGQLTSGGLSSYNEQFF.

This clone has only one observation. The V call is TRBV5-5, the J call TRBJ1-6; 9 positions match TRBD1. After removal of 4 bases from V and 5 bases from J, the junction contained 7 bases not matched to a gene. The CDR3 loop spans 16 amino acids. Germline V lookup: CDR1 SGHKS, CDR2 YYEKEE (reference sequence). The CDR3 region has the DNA TGTGCCAGCAGCCAGTCAACAGGGGGCAATAATTCACCCCTCCACTTT. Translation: CASSQSTGGNNSPLHF.

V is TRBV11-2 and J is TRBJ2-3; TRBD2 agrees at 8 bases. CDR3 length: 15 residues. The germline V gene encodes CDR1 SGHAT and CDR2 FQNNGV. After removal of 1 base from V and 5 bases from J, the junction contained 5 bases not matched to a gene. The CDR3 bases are TGTGCCAGCAGCTTAGGTCCGGGGGGGGGAGATACGCAGTATTTT. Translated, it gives CASSLGPGGGDTQYF.

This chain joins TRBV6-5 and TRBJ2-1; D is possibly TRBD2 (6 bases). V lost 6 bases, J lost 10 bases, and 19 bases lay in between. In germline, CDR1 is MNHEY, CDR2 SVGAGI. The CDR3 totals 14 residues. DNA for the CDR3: TGTGCCAGCAGACCAGCGGGCCCCGAGGGGGAGCAGTTCTTC. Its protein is CASRPAGPEGEQFF.

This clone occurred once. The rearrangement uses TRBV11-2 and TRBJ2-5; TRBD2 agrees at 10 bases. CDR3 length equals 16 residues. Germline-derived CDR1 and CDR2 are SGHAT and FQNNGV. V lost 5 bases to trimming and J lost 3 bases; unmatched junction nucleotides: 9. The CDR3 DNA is TGTGCCAGCAGCGTCGGGTGGCTAGCGGGGGAAGAGACCCAGTACTTC. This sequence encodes CASSVGWLAGEETQYF.

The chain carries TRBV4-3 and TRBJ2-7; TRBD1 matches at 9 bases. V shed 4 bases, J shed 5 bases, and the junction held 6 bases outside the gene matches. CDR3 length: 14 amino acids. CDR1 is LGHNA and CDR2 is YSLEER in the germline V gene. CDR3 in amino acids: CASSPGTGINEQYF. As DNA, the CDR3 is TGCGCCAGCAGCCCCGGGACAGGGATCAACGAGCAGTACTTC.

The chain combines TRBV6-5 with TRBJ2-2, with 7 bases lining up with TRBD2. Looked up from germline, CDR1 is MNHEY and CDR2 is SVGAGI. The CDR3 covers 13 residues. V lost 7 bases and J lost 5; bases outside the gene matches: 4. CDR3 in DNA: TGTGCCAGCACCCGGGGGGTAACCGGGGAGCTGTTTTTT. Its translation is CASTRGVTGELFF.

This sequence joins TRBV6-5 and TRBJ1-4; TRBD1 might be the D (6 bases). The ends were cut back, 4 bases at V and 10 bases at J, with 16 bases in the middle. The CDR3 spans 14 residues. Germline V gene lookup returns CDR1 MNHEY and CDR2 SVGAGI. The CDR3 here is CASSWSRDIRKLFF. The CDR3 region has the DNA TGTGCCAGCAGTTGGTCCCGGGACATAAGAAAACTGTTTTTT.

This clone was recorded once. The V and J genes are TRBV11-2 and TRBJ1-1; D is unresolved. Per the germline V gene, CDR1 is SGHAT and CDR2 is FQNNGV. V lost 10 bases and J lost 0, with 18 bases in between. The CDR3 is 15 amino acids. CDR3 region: CATIPPGVMNTEAFF. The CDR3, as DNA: TGTGCCACTATACCGCCGGGTGTCATGAACACTGAAGCTTTCTTT.